Each of the 14 T cell receptor beta chains below was sequenced from the same sample in a study of read filtering for tumor transcriptome and immune sequencing. This library used roughly 430 ng RNA and molecular barcoded adaptors spanning alpha/delta and beta/gamma chains. Each CDR3 protein is one row after TCRdb ran MiXCR on the reads. The data show 62,000 or so distinct CDR3 sequences, 20% to 25% seen once. Sequenced input: a population of CD138-negative cells sorted from bone marrow. Receptors were obtained from a donor aged 40 or older with multiple myeloma.

The V and J genes are TRBV5-1 and TRBJ2-3; 8 bases fit TRBD2. The CDR3 length is 17 residues. Per the germline V gene, CDR1 is SGHRS and CDR2 is YFSETQ. V shed 4 bases, J shed 4 bases, and the junction held 14 bases outside the gene matches. The CDR3 spells CASSSAGVAGRADTQYF. The CDR3 DNA is TGCGCCAGCAGCAGCGCCGGGGTAGCGGGAAGAGCAGATACGCAGTATTTT.

In regard to this clonotype: It may be a read error: a sequence one base away is much more abundant. The chain carries TRBV5-4 and TRBJ2-2; a possible D gene is TRBD1 (5 bases). The CDR3 has 15 amino acids. The germline V gene has CDR1 SGHNT and CDR2 YYREEE (reference sequence). This CDR3 reads CASSRAAGYTVELFF. Written as DNA, the CDR3 is TGTGCCAGCAGCCGTGCAGCAGGGTACACCGTGGAGCTGTTTTTT.

This clonotype was counted many times. J is TRBJ2-7 and V is TRBV27, with 10 bases fitting TRBD2. V shed 2 bases, J shed 5 bases, and the junction held 9 bases outside the gene matches. Germline V gene data show CDR1 as MNHEY and CDR2 as SMNVEV (reference sequence). CDR3 length equals 16 residues. Here the CDR3 DNA reads TGTGCCAGCAGTTTAGTTAGCGGGGGGCCGGTCCACGAGCAGTACTTC. Protein sequence: CASSLVSGGPVHEQYF.

This clonotype was observed many times. V usage is TRBV5-1 and J usage is TRBJ2-1; 10 bases are a match to TRBD2. The germline V gene encodes CDR1 SGHRS and CDR2 YFSETQ. Trimming removed 4 bases from V and 7 bases from J; junction bases left unmatched: 14. The CDR3 sequence is 17 residues long. CDR3 in amino acids: CASSRAPSGSPENEQFF. The CDR3 bases are TGCGCCAGCAGCCGCGCCCCTAGCGGGAGCCCCGAGAATGAGCAGTTCTTC.

This clonotype was observed at least ten times. The chain joins TRBV7-2 to TRBJ2-3; TRBD2 aligns across 10 bases. From germline, CDR1 is SGHTA and CDR2 FQGNSA. This CDR3 contains 15 residues. The V and J ends lost 6 bases and 7 bases, in that order; junction bases with no gene match: 10. CDR3 residues: CASRRGLAGGNTQYF. The DNA for the CDR3 is TGTGCCAGCAGGAGGGGGTTAGCGGGAGGTAATACGCAGTATTTT.

This clonotype was counted many times. This chain links TRBV29-1 with TRBJ1-1; D remains unclear. Germline CDR1 SQVTM, CDR2 ANQGSEA. V lost 6 bases to trimming and J lost 0 bases, with 8 bases between them. The CDR3 totals 12 residues. The CDR3 nucleotides read TGCAGCGTAGAGGGCTTGAACACTGAAGCTTTCTTT. This codes for CSVEGLNTEAFF.

This clonotype has ten or more counts. This sequence joins TRBV20-1 and TRBJ2-2, with D unresolved. CDR3 length equals 13 residues. Germline V gene lookup returns CDR1 DFQATT and CDR2 SNEGSKA (reference sequence). V was trimmed by 1 base and J by 1 base, leaving 4 bases between them. This CDR3 reads CSARGGNTGELFF. Written as DNA, the CDR3 is TGCAGTGCTAGAGGCGGGAACACCGGGGAGCTGTTTTTT.

The chain employs TRBV5-1 and TRBJ2-2; TRBD2 agrees at 8 bases. The CDR3 is made up of 19 amino acids. Germline V lookup: CDR1 SGHRS, CDR2 YFSETQ. The J segment lost 4 bases and the V segment lost 3 bases, leaving 17 bases of the junction unmatched. The CDR3 DNA reads as TGCGCCAGCAGCTCACCCGGCGATCTAGCGGGCATTAGCACCGGGGAGCTGTTTTTT. It is translated as CASSSPGDLAGISTGELFF.

This clonotype has only one observation. A junction boundary mismatches the germline segment, possibly from a read error. The chain has TRBV27 and TRBJ2-7, with TRBD2 as a possible D gene (6 bases). The germline V gene has CDR1 MNHEY and CDR2 SMNVEV (reference sequence). This CDR3 has 14 amino acids. Here the CDR3 reads CAGSLGGGTYEQYF. The DNA for the CDR3 is TGTGCCGGCAGCCTGGGGGGTGGGACCTACGAGCAGTACTTC.

This clonotype was seen ten or more times. The chain links TRBV7-2 to TRBJ2-1, with 11 bases that match TRBD2. This CDR3 spans 15 amino acids. Germline CDR1 SGHTA, CDR2 FQGNSA. Trimming cost V 5 bases and J 6 bases; bases outside gene matches: 6. DNA for the CDR3: TGTGCCAGCAGCGAGCCTAGCGGGGGGTTCAATGAGCAGTTCTTC. Amino acids: CASSEPSGGFNEQFF.

The V and J genes are TRBV7-2 and TRBJ2-1, with D perhaps matching TRBD1 (5 bases). With 1 base removed from V and 0 bases from J, the gap between germline ends came to 16 bases. Germline V gene lookup returns CDR1 SGHTA and CDR2 FQGNSA. CDR3 length: 18 amino acids. The CDR3 DNA reads as TGTGCCAGCAGCTTAGTGGCAGGGTACTATAGCTCCTACAATGAGCAGTTCTTC. The encoded protein is CASSLVAGYYSSYNEQFF. The whole variable domain, filled in from reference TRBV7-2 and TRBJ2-1, reads GAGVSQSPSNKVTEKGKDVELRCDPISGHTALYWYRQSLGQGLEFLIYFQGNSAPDKSGLPSDRFSAERTGGSVSTLTIQRTQQEDSAVYLCASSLVAGYYSSYNEQFFGPGTRLTVL.

In this sample, this clonotype turned up many times. The chain couples TRBV11-1 to TRBJ2-1, with 7 bases that match TRBD1. Germline lookup yields CDR1 SGHAT and CDR2 FQDESV (reference sequence). Trimming took 2 bases from V and 5 from J; bases not matched to a gene: 6. The CDR3 spans 15 residues. The CDR3 is CASSLMGQLNNEQFF. In DNA, the CDR3 is TGTGCCAGCAGCTTAATGGGACAGTTAAACAATGAGCAGTTCTTC.

In this sample, this clonotype turned up many times. The CDR3 here is CASRRPFMSEKLFF. The CDR3 DNA follows: TGTGCCAGCAGGCGGCCCTTTATGAGTGAAAAACTGTTTTTT. The genes are TRBV2 and TRBJ1-4; no clear D gene. Germline CDR1 and CDR2: SNHLY and FYNNEI. Deletions cut 6 bases from V and 7 bases from J, with 15 bases between. The CDR3 has 14 residues.

This clonotype has ten or more counts. V is TRBV3-1 and J is TRBJ2-1, with a weak D call TRBD2 (5 bases). The CDR3 contains 15 residues. Germline CDR1 LGHDT, CDR2 YNNKEL (reference sequence). V was shortened by 4 bases and J by 3 bases, with 13 bases between the two germline ends. DNA of the CDR3: TGTGCCAGCAGCCTGGACTTGGATAACTACAATGAGCAGTTCTTC. Its translation: CASSLDLDNYNEQFF.